Shown below are 9 T cell receptor beta chains from a single sample sequenced in a study of blood T cell repertoires in COVID-19 (dated by TCRdb to the early 2020s). Library method: the immunoSEQ multiplex PCR assay. Not all clones reach the TCRdb copy of this immuneACCESS table, which keeps in-frame sequences only. Checked studies attribute under half of the gap to unresolved V genes and leave the rest unexplained. The sample has roughly 100,000 clones on record, roughly 80% of them singletons. Roughly 10% of the sample rests with the top ten. Sequenced input: peripheral blood. The origin of the receptors is a woman between 70 and 85 years old with acute or convalescent COVID-19.

This clone has just one count. The rearrangement links TRBV7-3 to TRBJ2-2; TRBD1 aligns across 10 bases. Germline trimming cut 5 bases from V and 4 bases from J; bases unmatched to any gene: 7. Germline V gene data show CDR1 as SGHTA and CDR2 as FQGTGA. There are 16 residues in the CDR3. In nucleotides, the CDR3 is TGTGCCAGCAGCCTTCGACAGGGGGCTGGCACCGGGGAGCTGTTTTTT. Translated, it gives CASSLRQGAGTGELFF.

The chain joins TRBV15 to TRBJ2-1, with D possibly TRBD2 on 5 matching bases. This CDR3 region has 14 residues. Germline lookup yields CDR1 LNHNV and CDR2 YYDKDF (reference sequence). V lost 8 bases to trimming and J lost 4 bases, with 15 bases between them. For the CDR3, the DNA is TGTGCCACCGTCCCAAGCGGCCAATACAATGAGCAGTTCTTC. It codes for CATVPSGQYNEQFF.

The rearrangement links TRBV28 to TRBJ2-1, with 8 nucleotides matching TRBD2. The CDR3 consists of 18 residues. Germline V gene data show CDR1 as MDHEN and CDR2 as SYDVKM. The V segment lost 5 bases and the J segment 1 base; nucleotides outside the gene matches: 13. CDR3 loop: CASSTPKSGGPSYNEQFF. CDR3 nucleotide sequence: TGTGCCAGCAGTACCCCCAAATCGGGGGGGCCGTCCTACAATGAGCAGTTCTTC.

The rearrangement uses TRBV4-3 and TRBJ2-7, with 12 positions matching TRBD2. Trimming took 4 bases from V and 3 from J; bases not matched to a gene: 4. The CDR3 runs to 15 residues. The V gene's germline CDR1 is LGHNA and CDR2 YSLEER. The CDR3: CASSLLAGGNYEQYF. Here the CDR3 DNA reads TGCGCCAGCAGCCTACTAGCGGGGGGCAACTACGAGCAGTACTTC.

The CDR3 DNA sequence: TGTGCCAGTTGCCTAGACGTATACACTGAAGCTTTCTTT. This translates into CASCLDVYTEAFF. The chain employs TRBV12-3 or TRBV12-4 and TRBJ1-1; D not certain. CDR3 length: 13 amino acids. Deletions cut 9 bases from V and 3 bases from J, with 14 bases between.

This chain connects TRBV4-3 to TRBJ2-2, with D tentatively TRBD2 (5 bases). Germline V lookup: CDR1 LGHNA, CDR2 YSLEER. This CDR3 is 16 amino acids long. V was shortened by 0 bases and J by 0 bases, with 8 bases between the two germline ends. The CDR3 nucleotides read TGCGCCAGCAGCCAAGATATCGGGACGAACACCGGGGAGCTGTTTTTT. This codes for CASSQDIGTNTGELFF.

This clone has just one count. This chain uses TRBV21-1 with TRBJ2-3; the table gives TRBD2 as D, unverified against the DNA. TRBV21-1 corresponds to a pseudogene. CDR3 size: 15 residues. The CDR3 spells CATIAGVSPLDTQYF. Written as DNA, the CDR3 is TGTGCCACCATAGCGGGGGTCTCTCCCCTGGATACGCAGTATTTT.

V gene TRBV7-2 combines with J gene TRBJ1-3, with 7 bases lining up with TRBD1. V was clipped by 5 bases and J by 1 base; unmatched bases: 2. Germline V gives CDR1 SGHTA, CDR2 FQGNSA. This CDR3 contains 14 residues. The CDR3 DNA is TGTGCCAGCAGCCCGGACAGGTCTGGAAACACCATATATTTT. Amino acid sequence: CASSPDRSGNTIYF.

The rearrangement links TRBV5-6 to TRBJ1-2; 9 bases align to TRBD1. The length of the CDR3 is 15 residues. The V segment lost 3 bases and the J segment 4 bases; nucleotides outside the gene matches: 7. Per the germline V gene, CDR1 is SGHDT and CDR2 is YYEEEE. The CDR3 spells CASSYQTGGRYGYTF. CDR3 DNA: TGTGCCAGCAGCTACCAAACAGGGGGCCGCTATGGCTACACCTTC.